The 11 T cell receptor beta chains below come from one sample, sequenced in a study of CDR3 diversity in severe acne. TCRdb re-called the PCR reads with MiXCR, one entry per CDR3 protein. The table records over 90,000 distinct CDR3 sequences, about half of them present only once. Source material: blood. These receptors were taken from a male donor with acne.

The table lists this clonotype with many counts. V and J are TRBV6-4 and TRBJ2-3, with D tentatively TRBD2 (6 bases). Trimming left V 2 bases short and J 2 bases short, with 8 bases between. Germline V gene sequence: CDR1 MRHNA, CDR2 SNTAGT. This CDR3 has 14 amino acids. CDR3 residues: CASSDGEDTDTQYF. CDR3 DNA: TGTGCCAGCAGTGACGGGGAGGACACAGATACGCAGTATTTT.

The chain links TRBV19 to TRBJ1-1; D is uncertain. CDR1 and CDR2 from the germline V gene are LNHDA and SQIVND (reference sequence). Deletions cut 3 bases from V and 2 bases from J, with 7 bases between. The CDR3 is 13 residues long. CDR3 nucleotides: TGTGCCAGTAGTATCGGGGTTAACACTGAAGCTTTCTTT. It yields the protein CASSIGVNTEAFF.

This clonotype was detected ten times or more. The chain carries TRBV19 and TRBJ1-1; D is perhaps TRBD1 (6 bases). The CDR3 length is 13 residues. V lost 8 bases to trimming and J lost 3 bases, with 13 bases between them. Germline CDR1 is LNHDA and CDR2 is SQIVND (reference sequence). The CDR3 DNA follows: TGTGCCAGTGGGACATCCCTGGACACTGAAGCTTTCTTT. Amino acid sequence: CASGTSLDTEAFF.

Details on this clonotype: Just one base apart from a much larger clone, this may be a read error. This sequence joins TRBV29-1 and TRBJ2-7; 8 bases fit TRBD1. CDR1 SQVTM and CDR2 ANQGSEA come from the germline V gene. The V and J ends lost 2 bases and 2 bases, in that order; junction bases with no gene match: 17. This CDR3 spans 18 amino acids. CDR3 in DNA: TGCAGCGTTGAACTTCAAAGAGGAGGGACAGGAAATCCCTACGAGCAGTACTTC. It encodes CSVELQRGGTGNPYEQYF.

This clonotype showed up many times. The J gene is TRBJ2-3, the V gene TRBV6-4; unclear D gene. The germline gives CDR1 MRHNA, CDR2 SNTAGT. CDR3 length: 15 residues. The V end was cut by 0 bases, the J end by 1 base, with 8 bases between. The CDR3 is CASSDSIGGTDTQYF. In DNA, the CDR3 is TGTGCCAGCAGTGACTCGATAGGCGGCACAGATACGCAGTATTTT.

Ten or more counts support this clonotype. The chain recombines TRBV19 with TRBJ2-1; 13 positions match TRBD2. The junction had 8 bases not matched to a gene; V was cut back by 3 bases and J by 12 bases. This CDR3 is built from 15 residues. Germline CDR1 reads LNHDA; CDR2 reads SQIVND (reference sequence). The CDR3 reads CASSIGTSGDYWQFF. The CDR3 DNA reads TGTGCCAGTAGTATTGGGACTAGCGGGGACTACTGGCAGTTCTTC.

The chain has TRBV25-1 and TRBJ1-1; tentatively, D is TRBD1 (5 bases). Germline-derived CDR1 and CDR2 are MGHDK and SYGVNS. The CDR3 is made up of 11 amino acids. Trimming cost V 10 bases and J 6 bases, with 12 bases left between them. The CDR3 region has the DNA TGTGCCACCTCGTTGGGACCTGAAGCTTTCTTT. It is translated as CATSLGPEAFF.

The chain links TRBV6-1 to TRBJ1-5; 8 positions match TRBD1. CDR1 is MNHNS, CDR2 SASEGT, per germline. With 7 bases clipped from V and 7 bases from J, the junction kept 9 bases outside the gene matches. The CDR3 has 14 amino acids. The CDR3 spells CASKPQGEGQPQHF. CDR3 sequence (DNA): TGTGCCAGCAAGCCACAGGGGGAAGGCCAGCCCCAGCATTTT.

There are many counts of this clonotype. The chain links TRBV7-6 to TRBJ1-5, with unresolved D. Trimming took off 2 bases at V and 4 bases at J, with 9 bases between the two ends. The CDR3 totals 14 residues. The germline V gene encodes CDR1 SGHVS and CDR2 FNYEAQ. CDR3 protein: CASSLRSRNQPQHF. In DNA form, the CDR3 reads TGTGCCAGCAGCTTAAGGTCGCGGAATCAGCCCCAGCATTTT.

This rearrangement joins TRBV7-9 to TRBJ2-5; D unresolved. The CDR3 consists of 15 residues. V was clipped by 1 base and J by 4 bases, with 13 bases between them. From germline, CDR1 is SEHNR and CDR2 FQNEAQ (reference sequence). CDR3 in amino acids: CASSLVSSMGETQYF. CDR3 DNA: TGTGCCAGCAGCTTAGTAAGCAGCATGGGAGAGACCCAGTACTTC.

The chain uses TRBV9 and TRBJ2-6; 7 bases fit TRBD1. This CDR3 is 18 amino acids long. Germline CDR1 is SGDLS and CDR2 is YYNGEE. V shed 5 bases, J shed 0 bases, and the junction held 11 bases outside the gene matches. The CDR3 nucleotides read TGTGCCAGCAGTCTATGGACAGGTTTCAGCTCTGGGGCCAACGTCCTGACTTTC. Its protein product is CASSLWTGFSSGANVLTF.